This TCR beta chain was recorded in a study of blood T cell repertoires in COVID-19 (dated by TCRdb to 2020 to 2022). Regarding the research as a whole: Samples from collaborators originated in the United States, Italy and Spain and spanned both the acute and convalescent phases of COVID-19. The material from the prospective study consisted of cDNA or gDNA derived from T cells, B-cell-depleted T cells, or PBMCs. Subjects who had been exposed to COVID-19, were actively infected with it, or had recovered from it provided the deeply sampled blood TCRbeta repertoires that made up the dataset. The repertoires were made available in a free public database intended to serve as a resource for research on the immune response to SARS-CoV-2. Samples came from the ongoing ImmuneRACE study (first 160 participants) plus 1,254 subjects from 6 global collaborators. Sample metadata almost always included a de-identified subject ID, COVID-19 status, age in years and sex. Where available, HLA class I and class II types were obtained from metadata supplied by the sample provider rather than from assay-based typing.

The immunoSEQ Assay, a bias-controlled multiplex PCR, was used to amplify TCRbeta CDR3 regions from genomic DNA. The paper's processing steps were these. Nucleated cell counts per sample were estimated from amplification of reference gene primers within the assay. Sequence reads were collapsed and filtered to measure the absolute abundance of every unique TCRbeta CDR3 rearrangement. For each sample, productive Simpson clonality was calculated as the square root of Simpson's diversity index across productive rearrangements. In TCRdb, the immuneACCESS table is reduced to in-frame sequences with V and J assigned. These tables do not hold every clone; where another copy was compared, an unresolved V gene accounts for under half, and the others remain unexplained. For V, J and clone size, that table is used; D and trimming come from the DNA. The sample contains some 300,000 clones, roughly 86% of them found a single time. Less than 3% of the sample goes to the ten largest clones.

Participants in the prospective study were aged 18 to 89 years, lived in under 30 United States geographic areas, and enrolled through a virtual design. To assign participants to cohorts, the prospective study relied on clinical history that participants themselves reported in a screening survey and a study questionnaire. A participant counted as exposed if, within 2 weeks of entering the study, that participant had been in contact with someone who had a PCR-confirmed or clinician-diagnosed COVID-19 case. Mobile phlebotomists in the prospective study collected whole blood, serum and a nasopharyngeal or oropharyngeal swab from every participant. Over an approximately two-month period, participants in the prospective study had the option of providing additional blood draws and questionnaires. Blood samples from the prospective study were shipped frozen or at room temperature prior to DNA extraction.

What the study reported, not specific to this receptor: How much clinical and demographic metadata was included differed by source and by participant, and the metadata was provided uncurated.

Germline trimming: 7 bases from V, 4 bases from J; junction bases outside gene matches: 9. CDR1 SNHLY and CDR2 FYNNEI are derived from the germline V gene. Counted from cysteine to phenylalanine, this CDR3 has 15 amino acids. CDR3 DNA only is kept here, 45 bases in frame from base 1. Concerning this clone itself: The antigen it recognizes is unknown. Per-base quality was not reported, and no clone a single base away is much larger than it.

In this chain, TRBV2 is recombined with TRBJ2-1, and 8 junction bases match TRBD2. The receptor comes from a woman aged 45-65 years who had been exposed to COVID-19. The specimen sequenced was PBMCs or T cells enriched from blood (not recorded which). CDR3 protein: CASKGGSSGYNEQFF. The DNA sequence is given as TGTGCCAGCAAGGGAGGGTCTAGCGGGTACAATGAGCAGTTCTTC.